What follows are 30 T cell receptor beta chains derived from one specimen sequenced in a study of cytomegalovirus exposure and HLA in healthy donors. A multiplex PCR was run with 60 Vbeta primers and 13 Jbeta primers. Assay used: immunoSEQ multiplex PCR; TCRdb lists only in-frame clones, some missing. This table holds some 120,000 clones, roughly 71% found once. The material sequenced was PBMCs. These receptors all stem from a woman between 45 and 60 years old in good health and CMV-seropositive.

The rearrangement links TRBV29-1 to TRBJ1-1; tentatively, D is TRBD1 (5 bases). This CDR3 contains 14 residues. V lost 4 bases to trimming and J lost 1 base, with 13 bases between them. Germline V gene data show CDR1 as SQVTM and CDR2 as ANQGSEA. CDR3 DNA sequence: TGCAGCGTTGTTAGACCGGACACGAACACTGAAGCTTTCTTT. It is translated as CSVVRPDTNTEAFF.

The chain uses TRBV6-1 and TRBJ2-7, with TRBD1 matching over 12 bases. J lost 4 bases, V lost 6 bases, and 4 bases had no gene match. The CDR3 has 14 amino acids. Germline CDR1 is MNHNS and CDR2 is SASEGT. The CDR3 DNA reads as TGTGCCAGCAGGGGGGGACAGGGGGCTTACGAGCAGTACTTC. It codes for CASRGGQGAYEQYF.

This clone was picked up a small number of times. The chain has TRBV16 and TRBJ2-5; D is ambiguous. The germline V gene has CDR1 KGHSY and CDR2 FQNENV. The CDR3 contains 13 residues. V dropped 0 bases and J dropped 2 bases, with 4 bases sitting between them. CDR3 region: CASSQSYQETQYF. As DNA, the CDR3 is TGTGCCAGCAGCCAATCTTATCAAGAGACCCAGTACTTC. Supplemented by reference TRBV16 and TRBJ2-5, the full variable domain reads GEEVAQTPKHLVRGEGQKAKLYCAPIKGHSYVFWYQQVLKNEFKFLISFQNENVFDETGMPKERFSAKCLPNSPCSLEIQATKLEDSAVYFCASSQSYQETQYFGPGTRLLVL.

The J gene is TRBJ2-7, the V gene TRBV5-4; 7 bases align to TRBD1. From germline, CDR1 is SGHNT and CDR2 YYREEE (reference sequence). The CDR3 has 15 amino acids. V shed 3 bases and J 2 bases; nucleotides not matched to a gene: 8. As DNA, the CDR3 is TGTGCCAGCAGCTCCCGCCGGGACAGTCCCTACGAGCAGTACTTC. Its translation is CASSSRRDSPYEQYF.

Here the CDR3 DNA reads TGTGCCAGCTCACCGGTAGGGAGCTCCTACGAGCAGTACTTC. This encodes CASSPVGSSYEQYF. The genes are TRBV18 and TRBJ2-7, with D perhaps TRBD2 (5 bases). Trimming removed 3 bases from V and 0 bases from J, with 9 bases in between. This CDR3 has 14 residues. CDR1 and CDR2 (germline): KGHSH, LQKENI.

CDR3 sequence (DNA): TGTGCCAGCAGCGTTACAGGAGTCAACACTGAAGCTTTCTTT. It encodes CASSVTGVNTEAFF. This rearrangement joins TRBV7-9 to TRBJ1-1; TRBD1 might be the D (5 bases). Germline values: CDR1 SEHNR, CDR2 FQNEAQ (reference sequence). The CDR3 is 14 amino acids. Trimming shortened V by 5 bases and J by 2 bases, and 12 bases separated the two germline ends.

This clone has more than one count but fewer than ten. This rearrangement joins TRBV5-1 to TRBJ2-7; TRBD1 matches 9 bases. Germline-derived CDR1 and CDR2 are SGHRS and YFSETQ. The V gene end was trimmed by 4 bases and the J gene end by 6 bases; junction bases not matched to a gene: 8. This CDR3 spans 14 amino acids. The CDR3 loop is CASSQGTGKTEQYF. DNA for the CDR3: TGCGCCAGCAGCCAAGGGACAGGGAAGACCGAGCAGTACTTC.

The chain joins TRBV19 to TRBJ1-5, with a possible D match to TRBD1 (6 bases). Looked up from germline, CDR1 is LNHDA and CDR2 is SQIVND (reference sequence). V was shortened by 9 bases and J by 2 bases, with 23 bases between the two germline ends. The CDR3 extends over 17 amino acids. The CDR3 here is CASRRRDTRVGNQPQHF. CDR3 coding DNA: TGTGCCAGCAGACGCCGGGACACCCGGGTCGGCAATCAGCCCCAGCATTTT.

This clone has only a few counts. The CDR3 is CASSVAGGYGDTQYF. Written as DNA, the CDR3 is TGTGCCAGCAGCGTTGCGGGGGGGTACGGAGATACGCAGTATTTT. The chain employs TRBV9 and TRBJ2-3; 9 bases align to TRBD2. The ends lost 2 bases at V and 5 bases at J; junction bases unmatched: 6. The CDR3 runs to 15 residues. Germline V gene data show CDR1 as SGDLS and CDR2 as YYNGEE.

The gene calls are TRBV10-1 and TRBJ2-3, with a weak D call TRBD2 (5 bases). V was cut by 3 bases and J by 0 bases, with 10 bases left in between. Germline CDR1 WNHNN, CDR2 SYGVQD (reference sequence). The CDR3 contains 15 residues. DNA of the CDR3: TGCGCCAGCAGTGACGGGATGGCAAGCACAGATACGCAGTATTTT. Encoded protein: CASSDGMASTDTQYF.

V and J are TRBV5-4 and TRBJ2-6, with D unresolved. V lost 0 bases, J lost 0 bases, and 7 bases lay in between. Looked up from germline, CDR1 is SGHNT and CDR2 is YYREEE (reference sequence). The CDR3 has 16 amino acids. The CDR3 sequence is CASSLGLSSGANVLTF. DNA for the CDR3: TGTGCCAGCAGCTTGGGACTGAGCTCTGGGGCCAACGTCCTGACTTTC.

The rearrangement uses TRBV7-9 and TRBJ2-1; unclear D gene. V was cut by 1 base and J by 6 bases, with 10 bases left in between. The V gene's germline CDR1 is SEHNR and CDR2 FQNEAQ (reference sequence). This CDR3 contains 14 residues. The CDR3 DNA sequence: TGTGCCAGCAGCTTAGGAGACTGGCTCAATGAGCAGTTCTTC. Residues: CASSLGDWLNEQFF.

The CDR3 spells CASSLQLGGEQYF. CDR3 bases: TGTGCCAGCAGCTTACAATTAGGGGGCGAGCAGTACTTC. The gene calls are TRBV7-8 and TRBJ2-7, with D possibly TRBD1 on 6 matching bases. The V and J ends lost 2 bases and 6 bases respectively, with 11 bases between them. The CDR3 extends over 13 amino acids. Germline CDR1 is SGHVS and CDR2 is FQNEAQ.

The chain is built from TRBV11-3 and TRBJ2-7; 8 nucleotides line up with TRBD2. The V segment lost 8 bases and the J segment 4 bases; nucleotides outside the gene matches: 4. This CDR3 region has 12 residues. Germline V CDR1 and CDR2: SGHNT, YENEEA. This CDR3 is CASGLAGYEQYF. DNA for the CDR3: TGTGCCAGCGGGTTAGCGGGGTACGAGCAGTACTTC.

This clone came up many times. The CDR3 DNA is TGTGCCAGCAGTCGCGGGCCAGGGGGTCCGGGTGAAAAACTGTTTTTT. Its translation: CASSRGPGGPGEKLFF. The chain couples TRBV27 to TRBJ1-4, with 7 bases fitting TRBD1. Unmatched junction bases numbered 13, after V lost 5 bases and J lost 7 bases. The V gene's germline CDR1 is MNHEY and CDR2 SMNVEV (reference sequence). This CDR3 is built from 16 residues. Filled out from reference TRBV27 and TRBJ1-4, the complete variable domain reads EAQVTQNPRYLITVTGKKLTVTCSQNMNHEYMSWYRQDPGLGLRQIYYSMNVEVTDKGDVPEGYKVSRKEKRNFPLILESPSPNQTSLYFCASSRGPGGPGEKLFFGSGTQLSVL.

CDR3 sequence reads: CSVGTGGAANTEAFF. The CDR3 DNA sequence: TGCAGCGTTGGGACAGGGGGGGCAGCGAACACTGAAGCTTTCTTT. The V gene is TRBV29-1, the J gene TRBJ1-1, with TRBD1 identical over 10 bases. Germline V gives CDR1 SQVTM, CDR2 ANQGSEA. There are 15 residues in the CDR3. Losses at the gene ends were 4 bases for V and 1 base for J; bases not matched to a gene: 6.

V and J are TRBV6-5 and TRBJ1-2, with D possibly TRBD1 on 5 matching bases. V was cut by 6 bases and J by 7 bases, with 15 bases left in between. Germline CDR1 is MNHEY and CDR2 is SVGAGI. CDR3 length: 13 residues. CDR3 protein: CASSQSPGFGYTF. The CDR3 DNA sequence: TGTGCCAGCAGCCAAAGCCCAGGGTTTGGCTACACCTTC.

The chain has TRBV18 and TRBJ1-3; the D is unclear. V lost 4 bases, J lost 0 bases, and 13 bases lay in between. This CDR3 spans 16 amino acids. Germline values: CDR1 KGHSH, CDR2 LQKENI. This CDR3 reads CASSLPAGLSGNTIYF. CDR3 DNA: TGTGCCAGCTCACTGCCGGCAGGTCTCTCTGGAAACACCATATATTTT.

The sample holds one count of this clone. The chain recombines TRBV4-2 with TRBJ2-5, with TRBD1 matching 10 bases. V was pared by 4 bases and J by 3 bases, with 2 bases of the junction left unmatched. The CDR3 contains 14 residues. The germline V gene has CDR1 LGHNA and CDR2 YNFKEQ. The CDR3 DNA follows: TGTGCCAGCAGCCCAGGGACAGGGGAAGAGACCCAGTACTTC. This encodes CASSPGTGEETQYF.

The rearrangement uses TRBV4-2 and TRBJ2-1; 9 bases match TRBD1. CDR3 length: 14 amino acids. The germline CDR1 and CDR2 sequences are LGHNA and YNFKEQ. V shed 0 bases, J shed 12 bases, and the junction held 6 bases outside the gene matches. The CDR3 spells CASSQEEDRGGQFF. For the CDR3, the DNA is TGTGCCAGCAGCCAAGAAGAGGACAGGGGCGGGCAGTTCTTC.

The sample holds one count of this clone. The chain uses TRBV29-1 and TRBJ1-2, with D perhaps matching TRBD1 (6 bases). This CDR3 spans 13 amino acids. V shed 6 bases and J shed 5 bases, with 16 bases lying between them. Per the germline V gene, CDR1 is SQVTM and CDR2 is ANQGSEA. In DNA form, the CDR3 reads TGCAGCGTCCGATCAGGGGCAGAATATGGCTACACCTTC. This translates into CSVRSGAEYGYTF.

V usage is TRBV5-1 and J usage is TRBJ2-7, with 14 bases lining up with TRBD2. CDR1 and CDR2 from the germline V gene are SGHRS and YFSETQ. Trimming removed 0 bases from V and 3 bases from J; junction bases left unmatched: 2. The CDR3 has 16 amino acids. The CDR3 reads CASSLGGLAGVYEQYF. In DNA, the CDR3 is TGCGCCAGCAGCTTGGGGGGACTAGCGGGGGTCTACGAGCAGTACTTC.

This clone was recorded once. The genes are TRBV7-2 and TRBJ2-1, with D perhaps matching TRBD1 (5 bases). The CDR3 extends over 15 amino acids. Germline V gene data show CDR1 as SGHTA and CDR2 as FQGNSA. Deletions cut 4 bases from V and 7 bases from J, with 17 bases between. The CDR3 here is CASSSNPGNWNEQFF. The CDR3 region has the DNA TGTGCCAGCAGCTCTAATCCAGGGAATTGGAATGAGCAGTTCTTC. The complete variable domain, with remaining parts taken from reference TRBV7-2 and TRBJ2-1, reads GAGVSQSPSNKVTEKGKDVELRCDPISGHTALYWYRQSLGQGLEFLIYFQGNSAPDKSGLPSDRFSAERTGGSVSTLTIQRTQQEDSAVYLCASSSNPGNWNEQFFGPGTRLTVL.

The chain combines TRBV11-2 with TRBJ2-2, with 7 bases fitting TRBD1. From germline, CDR1 is SGHAT and CDR2 FQNNGV. The trim removed 7 bases at V and 5 bases at J, leaving 13 bases unmatched. This CDR3 spans 16 amino acids. The CDR3 DNA is TGTGCCAGCACCTACACAGGGGCCCATGATACCGGGGAGCTGTTTTTT. The encoded protein is CASTYTGAHDTGELFF.

Here the CDR3 reads CASSLMASQETQYF. Here the CDR3 DNA reads TGCGCCAGCAGCTTGATGGCATCTCAAGAGACCCAGTACTTC. This chain uses TRBV5-1 with TRBJ2-5; the D is unclear. The CDR3 length is 14 residues. CDR1 SGHRS and CDR2 YFSETQ come from the germline V gene. The V and J ends lost 1 base and 2 bases respectively, with 9 bases between them.

V and J are TRBV25-1 and TRBJ1-2; TRBD1 might be the D (6 bases). The germline CDR1 and CDR2 sequences are MGHDK and SYGVNS. This CDR3 is 11 amino acids long. The ends were cut back, 9 bases at V and 8 bases at J, with 13 bases in the middle. Here the CDR3 reads CASSTGRGYTF. The CDR3 bases are TGTGCCAGTTCGACAGGCAGAGGCTACACCTTC.

The chain is built from TRBV19 and TRBJ1-5; TRBD1 matches 7 bases. The length of the CDR3 is 14 residues. The germline CDR1 and CDR2 sequences are LNHDA and SQIVND (reference sequence). Trimming took 3 bases from V and 5 from J; bases not matched to a gene: 4. DNA for the CDR3: TGTGCCAGTAGTATCGGACAGGTTTATCAGCCCCAGCATTTT. This codes for CASSIGQVYQPQHF.

The V and J genes are TRBV19 and TRBJ1-5, with 11 nucleotides matching TRBD1. Germline CDR1 reads LNHDA; CDR2 reads SQIVND (reference sequence). The CDR3 has 18 residues. V was clipped by 4 bases and J by 3 bases; unmatched bases: 11. CDR3 sequence: CASSRWTGGAVSNQPQHF. The CDR3 DNA reads as TGTGCCAGTAGTAGGTGGACAGGGGGCGCGGTATCCAATCAGCCCCAGCATTTT.

The V gene is TRBV18, the J gene TRBJ2-3; 8 bases agree with TRBD1. There are 14 residues in the CDR3. With 3 bases clipped from V and 3 bases from J, the junction kept 2 bases outside the gene matches. The V gene's germline CDR1 is KGHSH and CDR2 LQKENI. The CDR3 DNA reads as TGTGCCAGCTCACCGGGACAGGCAACAGATACGCAGTATTTT. Amino acids: CASSPGQATDTQYF.

The CDR3 is CASSQVPDRDEQYF. CDR3 nucleotide sequence: TGCGCCAGCAGCCAAGTACCCGACCGGGACGAGCAGTACTTC. The chain has TRBV4-1 and TRBJ2-7, with unresolved D. CDR3 length: 14 amino acids. The germline CDR1 and CDR2 sequences are MGHRA and YSYEKL. Trimming cost V 1 base and J 5 bases, with 12 bases left between them.